The rows below give T cell receptor beta chains drawn from one sample of a study of cytomegalovirus exposure and HLA in healthy donors. Some clones are missing from TCRdb's copy, which holds only in-frame ones; the method was immunoSEQ multiplex PCR. The sample yields approximately 53,000 clones, around 73% seen once. Sequenced input: PBMCs. Receptors were obtained from a woman between 40 and 55 years old in good health and CMV-seropositive. Both conserved end residues are trimmed from each CDR3. Rows give clone size only sometimes, using once, few, many, or a class for an expanded clone.

V gene	clone size	CDR3 protein
TRBV19	few	ASSKTGSGKLF
TRBV5-1	-	ASSLALGQKETQY
TRBV10-3	-	AISAFLAETQY
TRBV6-1	-	ATKGLAGGNEQF
TRBV29-1	-	SAVRDLNTGELF
TRBV11-2	-	ASSLRGGTPFL
TRBV7-3	-	ASSSTPGSGGYT
TRBV9	-	ASSVDGDFTGELF
TRBV10-1	-	ASGLAGTDTQY
TRBV7-9	-	ASSSPARYEQY
TRBV10-3	-	AISLMTGSYEQY
TRBV7-2	-	ATLAGGLRTDTQY
TRBV6-5	-	ASRALGLQETQY
TRBV28	-	ASTRQGPSYEQY
TRBV5-1	-	ASSRTPGGQETQY
TRBV5-1	few	ASSLDRIANEQF
TRBV7-3	-	ASSLREGETQY
TRBV4-1	-	ASSPVQWGGVNEQF
TRBV14	few	ASSQDQFRYT
TRBV10-2	once	ASSPQGGNGYT
TRBV5-1	-	ASSYGTGDEKLF
TRBV5-4	-	ASSLTTGMLTDTQY
TRBV7-3	few	ASRRGQGTGELF
TRBV19	few	ASSGTVDGELF
TRBV7-9	-	ASSLVLGRAF
TRBV2	-	ASSLDSVSGYT
TRBV29-1	few	SVGGLPGQEHTGELF
TRBV2	-	ASSEEQDRGRRAEAF
TRBV7-3	-	ASSQSGGAWNEQF
TRBV19	few	ASSIRGLAETQY
TRBV7-2	-	ASSSTPGAYEQY
TRBV7-7	few	ASSPGQLNTEAF
TRBV30	-	ARTAGGNNEQF
TRBV4-1	-	ASSQVPRGEGTQY
TRBV7-2	-	ASSLESRRINEKLF
TRBV19	-	ASSSGPSSAQY
TRBV30	few	AWMRNPGQGSTEAF
TRBV11-2	-	ASSLNRGGIYGYT
TRBV4-3	-	ASSQDPTGSVQY